The subject of this entry is one TCR beta chain. This entry belongs to a study of shared clonotypes between healthy human individuals. The method was immunoSEQ multiplex PCR; TCRdb's version includes in-frame clones alone and lacks a portion of them. The repertoire holds under 650,000 clones, with 95% to 97% as singletons. CDR1 is SGHAT, CDR2 FQNNGV, per germline. The CDR3 is made up of 13 amino acids. The V segment lost 11 bases and the J segment 3 bases; nucleotides outside the gene matches: 8. Sequencing was done on a sample of naive CD4+ T cells sorted from blood. Stated subset: CD45RA+ positively selected. The chain couples TRBV11-2 to TRBJ2-7; TRBD2 matches 9 bases. The TCR sequence derives from a woman aged 25 to 39 in good health. The CDR3 here is CARGAGGNYEQYF. CDR3 coding DNA: TGTGCCCGCGGGGCGGGAGGGAACTACGAGCAGTACTTC.